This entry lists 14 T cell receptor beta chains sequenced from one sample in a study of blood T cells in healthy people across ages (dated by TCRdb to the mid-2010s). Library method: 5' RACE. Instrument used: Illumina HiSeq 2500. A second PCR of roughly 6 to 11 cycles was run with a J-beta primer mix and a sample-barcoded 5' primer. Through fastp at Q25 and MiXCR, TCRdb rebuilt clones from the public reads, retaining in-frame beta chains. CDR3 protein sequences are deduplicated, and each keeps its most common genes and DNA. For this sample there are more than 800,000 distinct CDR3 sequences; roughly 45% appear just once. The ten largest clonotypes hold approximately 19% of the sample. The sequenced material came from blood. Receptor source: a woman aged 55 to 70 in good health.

The CDR3 sequence: CASSEYDRRDSGANVLTF. In nucleotides, the CDR3 is TGTGCCAGCAGTGAATATGACAGGCGAGACTCTGGGGCCAACGTCCTGACTTTC. The genes are TRBV6-1 and TRBJ2-6, with D perhaps TRBD1 (6 bases). The CDR3 totals 18 residues. Germline CDR1 is MNHNS and CDR2 is SASEGT. V shed 2 bases and J shed 0 bases, with 14 bases lying between them.

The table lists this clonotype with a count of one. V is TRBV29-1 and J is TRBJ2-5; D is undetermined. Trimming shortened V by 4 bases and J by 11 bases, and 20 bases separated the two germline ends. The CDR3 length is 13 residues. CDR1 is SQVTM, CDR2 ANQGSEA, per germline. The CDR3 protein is CSVARGIYNEQYF. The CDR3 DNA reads TGCAGCGTTGCACGCGGAATTTACAATGAGCAGTACTTC.

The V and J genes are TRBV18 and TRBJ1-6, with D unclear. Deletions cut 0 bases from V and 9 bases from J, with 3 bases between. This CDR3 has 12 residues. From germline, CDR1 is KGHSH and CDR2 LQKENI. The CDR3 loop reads CASSPPLSPLHF. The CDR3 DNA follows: TGTGCCAGCTCACCACCGCTTTCACCCCTCCACTTT.

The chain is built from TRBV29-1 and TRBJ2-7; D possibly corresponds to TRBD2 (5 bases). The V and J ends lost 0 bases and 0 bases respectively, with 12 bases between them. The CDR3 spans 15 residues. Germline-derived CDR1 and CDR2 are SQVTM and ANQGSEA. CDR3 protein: CSVEERAQSSYEQYF. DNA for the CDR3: TGCAGCGTTGAAGAGAGGGCGCAGAGCTCCTACGAGCAGTACTTC.

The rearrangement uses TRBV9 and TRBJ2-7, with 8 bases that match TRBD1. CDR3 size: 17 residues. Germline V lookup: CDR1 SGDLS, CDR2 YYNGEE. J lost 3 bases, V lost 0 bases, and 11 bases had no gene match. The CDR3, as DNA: TGTGCCAGCAGCGTAGGAGACTTGAGGACAGGGCTCTACGAGCAGTACTTC. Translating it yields CASSVGDLRTGLYEQYF.

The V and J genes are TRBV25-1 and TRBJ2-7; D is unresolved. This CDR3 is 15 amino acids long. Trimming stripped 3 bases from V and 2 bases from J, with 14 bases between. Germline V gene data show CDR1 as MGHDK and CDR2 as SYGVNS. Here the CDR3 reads CASSDYHTTTYEQYF. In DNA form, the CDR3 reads TGTGCCAGCAGTGACTACCACACCACAACCTACGAGCAGTACTTC.

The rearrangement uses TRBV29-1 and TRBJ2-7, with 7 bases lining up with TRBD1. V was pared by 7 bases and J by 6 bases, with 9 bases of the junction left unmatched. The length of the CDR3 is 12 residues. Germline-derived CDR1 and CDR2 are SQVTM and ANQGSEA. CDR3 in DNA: TGCAGCGGACGGGACAGCGAAGTCGAGCAGTACTTC. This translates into CSGRDSEVEQYF.

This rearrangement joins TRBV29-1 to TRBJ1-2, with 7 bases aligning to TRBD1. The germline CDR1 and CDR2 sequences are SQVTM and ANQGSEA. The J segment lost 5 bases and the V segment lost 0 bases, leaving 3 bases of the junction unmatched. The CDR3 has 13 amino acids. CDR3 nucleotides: TGCAGCGTTGAAGAAACGGACAGGTATGGCTACACCTTC. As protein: CSVEETDRYGYTF.

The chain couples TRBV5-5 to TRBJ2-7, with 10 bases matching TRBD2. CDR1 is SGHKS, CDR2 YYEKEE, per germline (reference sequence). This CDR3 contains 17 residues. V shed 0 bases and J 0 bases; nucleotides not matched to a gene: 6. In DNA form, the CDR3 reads TGTGCCAGCAGCTTGGCGGTTACTAGCGGGACCTCCTACGAGCAGTACTTC. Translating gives CASSLAVTSGTSYEQYF. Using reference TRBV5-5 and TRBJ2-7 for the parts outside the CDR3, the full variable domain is DAGVTQSPTHLIKTRGQQVTLRCSPISGHKSVSWYQQVLGQGPQFIFQYYEKEERGRGNFPDRFSARQFPNYSSELNVNALLLGDSALYLCASSLAVTSGTSYEQYFGPGTRLTVT.

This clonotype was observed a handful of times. In DNA, the CDR3 is TGCAGTGCTAGAGATTGGGGACAAGCGGGAGCGCGGTACAATGAGCAGTTCTTC. It translates to CSARDWGQAGARYNEQFF. The chain carries TRBV20-1 and TRBJ2-1; 8 bases line up with TRBD2. The CDR3 contains 18 residues. The trim removed 0 bases at V and 4 bases at J, leaving 14 bases unmatched. CDR1 and CDR2 (germline): DFQATT, SNEGSKA (reference sequence).

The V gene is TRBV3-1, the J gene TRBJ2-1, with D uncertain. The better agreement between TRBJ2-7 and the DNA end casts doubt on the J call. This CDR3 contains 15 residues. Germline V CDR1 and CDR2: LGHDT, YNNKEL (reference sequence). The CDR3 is CASSQGIRSYNEQYF. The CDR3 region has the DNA TGTGCCAGCAGCCAAGGGATCCGCTCCTACAATGAGCAGTACTTC.

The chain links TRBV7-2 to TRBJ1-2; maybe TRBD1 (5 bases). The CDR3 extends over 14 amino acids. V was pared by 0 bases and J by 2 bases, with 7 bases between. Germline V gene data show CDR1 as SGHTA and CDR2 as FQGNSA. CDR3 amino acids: CASSLASGNYGYTF. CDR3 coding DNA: TGTGCCAGCAGCTTAGCGTCAGGGAACTATGGCTACACCTTC.

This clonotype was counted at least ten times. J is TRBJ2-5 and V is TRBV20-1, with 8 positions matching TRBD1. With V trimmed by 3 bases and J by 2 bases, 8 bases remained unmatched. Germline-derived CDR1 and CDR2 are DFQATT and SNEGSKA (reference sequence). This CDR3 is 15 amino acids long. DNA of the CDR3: TGCAGTGCTAGGTCACCGGACAGGGATCAAGAGACCCAGTACTTC. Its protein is CSARSPDRDQETQYF.

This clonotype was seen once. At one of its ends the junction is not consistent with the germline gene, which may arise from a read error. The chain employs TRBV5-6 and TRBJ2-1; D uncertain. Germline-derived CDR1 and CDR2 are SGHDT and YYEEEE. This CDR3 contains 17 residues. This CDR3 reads CAGSLPLAEQMKNEQFF. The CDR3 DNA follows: TGTGCCGGCAGCTTGCCCCTCGCGGAACAAATGAAGAATGAGCAGTTCTTC.